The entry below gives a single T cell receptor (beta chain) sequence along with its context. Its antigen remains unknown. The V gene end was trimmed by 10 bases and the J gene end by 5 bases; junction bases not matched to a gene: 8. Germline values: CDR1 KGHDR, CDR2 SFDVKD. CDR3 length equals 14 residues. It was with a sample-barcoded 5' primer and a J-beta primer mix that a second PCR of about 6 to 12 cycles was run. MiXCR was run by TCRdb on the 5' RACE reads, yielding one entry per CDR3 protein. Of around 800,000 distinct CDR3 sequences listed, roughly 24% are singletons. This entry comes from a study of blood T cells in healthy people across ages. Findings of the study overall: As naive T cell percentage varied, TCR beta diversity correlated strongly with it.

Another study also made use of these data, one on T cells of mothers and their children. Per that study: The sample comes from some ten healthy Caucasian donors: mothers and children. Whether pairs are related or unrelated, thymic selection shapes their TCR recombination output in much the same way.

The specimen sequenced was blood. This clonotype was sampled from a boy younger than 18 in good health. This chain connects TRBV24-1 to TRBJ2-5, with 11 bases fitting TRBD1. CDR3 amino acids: CATKDRGQMETQYF. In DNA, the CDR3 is TGTGCCACTAAGGACAGGGGGCAGATGGAGACCCAGTACTTC.